This entry concerns a single T cell receptor beta chain. This sample is part of a study of blood T cell repertoires in COVID-19. Background on the study: From the United States, Italy and Spain came samples of acute and convalescent COVID-19.

This CDR3 spans 13 amino acids. The V end lost 4 bases, the J end lost 3 bases, and 8 bases lay between the germline ends. Per germline, CDR1 LGHDT and CDR2 YNNKEL (reference sequence). The data were produced by immunoSEQ multiplex PCR, yet TCRdb's version contains in-frame clones alone and is incomplete. The sample holds approximately 230,000 clones, around 83% seen once. The TCR sequence derives from a man older than 75 with acute or convalescent COVID-19. This rearrangement joins TRBV3-1 (or the pseudogene TRBV3-2) to TRBJ2-3; D not resolved. Sequencing was done on a sample of peripheral blood. In DNA, the CDR3 is TGTGCCAGCAGCCCTGCCGGGACAGATACGCAGTATTTT. This gives the protein CASSPAGTDTQYF.